This is a list of T cell receptor beta chains from one sample in a study of glioma-infiltrating T cells after dendritic cell vaccination. Profiled with immunoSEQ multiplex PCR; TCRdb holds only in-frame clones, not every one. In the table there are tens of thousands of clones, over 75% of which are singletons. This specimen was blood, taken after dendritic cell vaccination. The receptors originated from a human donor with glioblastoma. CDR3s include the opening cysteine and the closing phenylalanine or tryptophan. The D gene is left open where the match is weak. Clone size is given for some rows only: seen once, a few or many times, or a class if the clone is expanded.

D gene: .
clone size: .
V gene: TRBV6-1
J gene: TRBJ1-5
CDR3 protein: CASRVGLGQPQHF
CDR3 DNA: TGTGCCAGCAGGGTGGGGCTTGGTCAGCCCCAGCATTTT

D gene: TRBD1
clone size: once
V gene: TRBV29-1
J gene: TRBJ2-1
CDR3 protein: CSVDGTGENIGQFF
CDR3 DNA: TGCAGCGTTGACGGGACAGGGGAAAATATTGGGCAGTTCTTC

D gene: TRBD2
clone size: .
V gene: TRBV15
J gene: TRBJ2-5
CDR3 protein: CATSRGGTTSETQYF
CDR3 DNA: TGTGCCACCAGCAGAGGGGGGACTACTTCGGAGACCCAGTACTTC

D gene: .
clone size: .
V gene: TRBV5-6
J gene: TRBJ2-7
CDR3 protein: CASSSTYEQYF
CDR3 DNA: TGTGCCAGCAGCTCTACCTACGAGCAGTACTTC

D gene: .
clone size: .
V gene: TRBV14
J gene: TRBJ2-1
CDR3 protein: CASSQERGQFF
CDR3 DNA: TGTGCCAGCAGCCAAGAGCGGGGGCAGTTCTTC

D gene: .
clone size: .
V gene: TRBV5-4
J gene: TRBJ2-5
CDR3 protein: CASSFGTLETQYF
CDR3 DNA: TGTGCCAGCAGCTTCGGGACACTCGAGACCCAGTACTTC

D gene: .
clone size: .
V gene: TRBV5-4
J gene: TRBJ2-7
CDR3 protein: CASSRDSGGEQYF
CDR3 DNA: TGTGCCAGCAGCCGGGACTCAGGAGGCGAGCAGTACTTC

D gene: TRBD1
clone size: .
V gene: TRBV5-1
J gene: TRBJ1-1
CDR3 protein: CASSSQGVSGTEAFF
CDR3 DNA: TGCGCCAGCAGCTCTCAGGGGGTCTCTGGGACTGAAGCTTTCTTT

D gene: TRBD2
clone size: .
V gene: TRBV7-9
J gene: TRBJ2-7
CDR3 protein: CASSSSLAGYQQYF
CDR3 DNA: TGTGCCAGCAGCTCCTCACTAGCGGGATACCAGCAGTACTTC

D gene: .
clone size: .
V gene: TRBV6-5
J gene: TRBJ1-1
CDR3 protein: CASSYSRGNTEAFF
CDR3 DNA: TGTGCCAGCAGTTACTCCAGGGGAAACACTGAAGCTTTCTTT

D gene: TRBD2
clone size: .
V gene: TRBV5-4
J gene: TRBJ2-5
CDR3 protein: CASSTPGRRAGEETQYF
CDR3 DNA: TGTGCCAGCAGCACACCGGGTAGAAGGGCGGGGGAAGAGACCCAGTACTTC

D gene: TRBD1
clone size: .
V gene: TRBV27
J gene: TRBJ2-2
CDR3 protein: CASSLIAGQGSTGELFF
CDR3 DNA: TGTGCCAGCAGTTTAATCGCAGGACAGGGAAGCACCGGGGAGCTGTTTTTT

D gene: TRBD2
clone size: .
V gene: TRBV7-2
J gene: TRBJ2-3
CDR3 protein: CASSLSGGNTQYF
CDR3 DNA: TGTGCCAGCAGCTTGAGCGGGGGGAATACGCAGTATTTT

D gene: .
clone size: .
V gene: TRBV5-6
J gene: TRBJ2-1
CDR3 protein: CASSLRDTSQFF
CDR3 DNA: TGTGCCAGCAGCTTAAGAGACACCTCGCAGTTCTTC

D gene: TRBD1
clone size: .
V gene: TRBV2
J gene: TRBJ1-2
CDR3 protein: CASSGTGSNYGYTF
CDR3 DNA: TGTGCCAGCTCCGGGACAGGTTCTAACTATGGCTACACCTTC

D gene: .
clone size: .
V gene: TRBV2
J gene: TRBJ1-5
CDR3 protein: CASRATQGSNQPQHF
CDR3 DNA: TGTGCCAGCAGGGCTACACAGGGCTCCAATCAGCCCCAGCATTTT

D gene: .
clone size: .
V gene: TRBV25-1
J gene: TRBJ1-1
CDR3 protein: CASSEFQGTEAFF
CDR3 DNA: TGTGCCAGCAGTGAGTTCCAGGGAACTGAAGCTTTCTTT

D gene: .
clone size: .
V gene: TRBV5-5
J gene: TRBJ2-7
CDR3 protein: CASSLDGLAYEQYF
CDR3 DNA: TGTGCCAGCAGCTTGGACGGGTTGGCCTACGAGCAGTACTTC

D gene: .
clone size: .
V gene: TRBV21-1
J gene: TRBJ2-3
CDR3 protein: CASTKSREISSTDTQYF
CDR3 DNA: TGTGCCAGCACCAAGTCCAGGGAAATATCTAGCACAGATACGCAGTATTTT

D gene: .
clone size: .
V gene: TRBV21-1
J gene: TRBJ2-7
CDR3 protein: CASSKACRARHEQYF
CDR3 DNA: TGTGCCAGCAGCAAAGCGTGCAGGGCTCGGCACGAGCAGTACTTC

D gene: TRBD2
clone size: .
V gene: TRBV7-8
J gene: TRBJ2-2
CDR3 protein: CASSPSGVPGELFF
CDR3 DNA: TGTGCCAGCAGCCCCAGCGGGGTCCCCGGGGAGCTGTTTTTT

D gene: TRBD1
clone size: .
V gene: TRBV6-1
J gene: TRBJ1-1
CDR3 protein: CASSWDRRGTEAFF
CDR3 DNA: TGTGCCAGCAGTTGGGACAGACGAGGCACTGAAGCTTTCTTT

D gene: .
clone size: .
V gene: TRBV5-6
J gene: TRBJ1-4
CDR3 protein: CASSLGQFNEKLFF
CDR3 DNA: TGTGCCAGCAGCTTGGGACAGTTTAATGAAAAACTGTTTTTT

D gene: TRBD1
clone size: once
V gene: TRBV4-2
J gene: TRBJ1-1
CDR3 protein: CASSQVGSTGGTEAFF
CDR3 DNA: TGTGCCAGCAGCCAAGTGGGGTCCACAGGGGGCACTGAAGCTTTCTTT

D gene: TRBD2
clone size: .
V gene: TRBV9
J gene: TRBJ2-1
CDR3 protein: CASSVALAGVVYNEQFF
CDR3 DNA: TGTGCCAGCAGCGTAGCTCTAGCGGGAGTGGTCTACAATGAGCAGTTCTTC

D gene: TRBD1
clone size: .
V gene: TRBV25-1
J gene: TRBJ1-2
CDR3 protein: CASSFVQGFSGYTF
CDR3 DNA: TGTGCCAGCAGTTTTGTACAGGGGTTTAGTGGCTACACCTTC

D gene: TRBD2
clone size: once
V gene: TRBV2
J gene: TRBJ2-3
CDR3 protein: CASSRDYTDTQYF
CDR3 DNA: TGTGCCAGCAGCCGGGACTACACAGATACGCAGTATTTT